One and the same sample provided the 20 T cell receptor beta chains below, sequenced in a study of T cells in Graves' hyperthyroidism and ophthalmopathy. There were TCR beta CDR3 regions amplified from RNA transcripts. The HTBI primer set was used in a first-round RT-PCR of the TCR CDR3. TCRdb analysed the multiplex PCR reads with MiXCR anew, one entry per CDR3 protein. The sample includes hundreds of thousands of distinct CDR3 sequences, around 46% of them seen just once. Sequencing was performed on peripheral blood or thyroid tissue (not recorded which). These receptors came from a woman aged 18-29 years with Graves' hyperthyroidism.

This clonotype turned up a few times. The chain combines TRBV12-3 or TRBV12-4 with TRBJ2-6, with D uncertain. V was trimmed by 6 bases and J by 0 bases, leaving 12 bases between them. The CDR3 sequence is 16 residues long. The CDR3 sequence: CASSIPRSSGANVLTF. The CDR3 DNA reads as TGTGCCAGCAGCATACCCAGGAGCTCTGGGGCCAACGTCCTGACTTTC.

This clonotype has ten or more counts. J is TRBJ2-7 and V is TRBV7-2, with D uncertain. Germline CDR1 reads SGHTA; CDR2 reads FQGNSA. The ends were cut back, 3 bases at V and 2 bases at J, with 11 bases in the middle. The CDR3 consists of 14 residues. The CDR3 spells CASSLARTTYEQYF. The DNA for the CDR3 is TGTGCCAGCAGCTTGGCCCGCACAACCTACGAGCAGTACTTC.

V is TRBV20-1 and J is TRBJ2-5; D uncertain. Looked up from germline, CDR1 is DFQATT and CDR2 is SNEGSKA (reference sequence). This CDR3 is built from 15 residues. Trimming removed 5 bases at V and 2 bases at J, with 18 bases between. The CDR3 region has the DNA TGCAGTGCTCCGGATAGTGGTCGGGCACAAGAGACCCAGTACTTC. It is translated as CSAPDSGRAQETQYF.

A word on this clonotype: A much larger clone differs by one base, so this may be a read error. CDR3 protein: CASSRPGRNQPQHF. The CDR3 bases are TGTGCCAGCAGTCGTCCGGGGCGAAATCAGCCCCAGCATTTT. V gene TRBV11-2 combines with J gene TRBJ1-5, with D perhaps TRBD1 (5 bases). CDR1 SGHAT and CDR2 FQNNGV come from the germline V gene. V shed 6 bases and J shed 4 bases, with 13 bases lying between them. The CDR3 length is 14 residues. Supplemented by reference TRBV11-2 and TRBJ1-5, the full variable domain reads EAGVAQSPRYKIIEKRQSVAFWCNPISGHATLYWYQQILGQGPKLLIQFQNNGVVDDSQLPKDRFSAERLKGVDSTLKIQPAKLEDSAVYLCASSRPGRNQPQHFGDGTRLSIL.

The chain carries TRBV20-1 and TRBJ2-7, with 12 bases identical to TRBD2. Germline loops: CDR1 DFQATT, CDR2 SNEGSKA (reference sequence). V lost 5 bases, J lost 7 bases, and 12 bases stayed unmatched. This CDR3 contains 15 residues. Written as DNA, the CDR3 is TGCAGTGCTCTTCCGACTAGCGGGAGATATTGGGAGCAGTACTTC. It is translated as CSALPTSGRYWEQYF.

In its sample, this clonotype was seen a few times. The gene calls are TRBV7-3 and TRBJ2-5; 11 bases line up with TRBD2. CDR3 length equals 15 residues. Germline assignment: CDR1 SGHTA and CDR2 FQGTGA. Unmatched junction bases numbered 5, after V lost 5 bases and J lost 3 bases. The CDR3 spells CASSQTTSGEETQYF. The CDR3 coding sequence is TGTGCCAGCAGCCAAACGACTAGCGGGGAAGAGACCCAGTACTTC.

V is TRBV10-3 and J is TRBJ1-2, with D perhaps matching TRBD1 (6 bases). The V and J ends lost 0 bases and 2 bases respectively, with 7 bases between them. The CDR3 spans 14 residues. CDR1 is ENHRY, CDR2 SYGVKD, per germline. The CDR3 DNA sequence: TGTGCCATCAGTGAGTCGGGACAAAACTATGGCTACACCTTC. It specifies CAISESGQNYGYTF.

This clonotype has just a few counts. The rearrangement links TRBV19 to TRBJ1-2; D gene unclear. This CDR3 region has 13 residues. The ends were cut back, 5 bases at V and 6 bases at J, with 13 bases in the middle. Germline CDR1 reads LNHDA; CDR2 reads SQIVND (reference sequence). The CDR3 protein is CASSPRTADGYTF. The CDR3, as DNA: TGTGCCAGTAGTCCCCGAACAGCTGATGGCTACACCTTC.

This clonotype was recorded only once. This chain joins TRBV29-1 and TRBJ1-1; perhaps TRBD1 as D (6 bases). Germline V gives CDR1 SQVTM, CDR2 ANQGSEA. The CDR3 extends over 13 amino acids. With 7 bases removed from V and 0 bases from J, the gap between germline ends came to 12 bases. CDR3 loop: CSAQGFMNTEAFF. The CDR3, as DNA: TGCAGCGCCCAGGGGTTCATGAACACTGAAGCTTTCTTT.

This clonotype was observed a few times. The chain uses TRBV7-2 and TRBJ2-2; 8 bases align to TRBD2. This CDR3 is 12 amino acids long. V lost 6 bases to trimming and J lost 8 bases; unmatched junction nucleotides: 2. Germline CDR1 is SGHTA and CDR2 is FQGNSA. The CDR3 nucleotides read TGTGCCAGCAGGGGGACTAGTGGGGAGCTGTTTTTT. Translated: CASRGTSGELFF.

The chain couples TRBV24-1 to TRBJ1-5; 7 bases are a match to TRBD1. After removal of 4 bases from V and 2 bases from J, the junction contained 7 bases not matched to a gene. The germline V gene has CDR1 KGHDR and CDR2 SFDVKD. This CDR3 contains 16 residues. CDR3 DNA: TGTGCCACCAGTGACACCGGGACAGCGGGCAATCAGCCCCAGCATTTT. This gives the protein CATSDTGTAGNQPQHF.

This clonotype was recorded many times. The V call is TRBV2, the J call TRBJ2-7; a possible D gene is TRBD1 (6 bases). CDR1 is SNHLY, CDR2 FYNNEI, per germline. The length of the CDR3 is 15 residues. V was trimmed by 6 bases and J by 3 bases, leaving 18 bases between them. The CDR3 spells CASSPSTQTGYEQYF. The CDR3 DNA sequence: TGTGCCAGCAGCCCGTCCACCCAGACAGGCTACGAGCAGTACTTC.

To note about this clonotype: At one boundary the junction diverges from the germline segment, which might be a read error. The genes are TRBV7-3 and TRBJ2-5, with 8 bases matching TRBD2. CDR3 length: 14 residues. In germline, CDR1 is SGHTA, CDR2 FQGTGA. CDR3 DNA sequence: TGCGCCAGCAGCTCAGAACTAGCGGAAGGGACCCAGTACTTC. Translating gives CASSSELAEGTQYF.

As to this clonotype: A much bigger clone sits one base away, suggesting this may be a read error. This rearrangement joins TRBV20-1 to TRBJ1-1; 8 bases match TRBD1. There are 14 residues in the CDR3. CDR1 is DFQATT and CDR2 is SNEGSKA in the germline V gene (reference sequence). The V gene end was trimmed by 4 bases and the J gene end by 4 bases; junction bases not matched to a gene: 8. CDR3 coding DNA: TGCAGTGCTATGGGCCAGGGGGCCGTCACTGAAGCTTTCTTT. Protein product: CSAMGQGAVTEAFF.

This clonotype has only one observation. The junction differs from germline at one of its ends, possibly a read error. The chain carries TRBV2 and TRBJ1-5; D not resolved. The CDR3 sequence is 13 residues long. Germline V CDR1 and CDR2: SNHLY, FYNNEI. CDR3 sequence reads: CTSSELRDQPQHF. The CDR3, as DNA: TGTACCAGCAGCGAACTAAGGGATCAGCCCCAGCATTTT.

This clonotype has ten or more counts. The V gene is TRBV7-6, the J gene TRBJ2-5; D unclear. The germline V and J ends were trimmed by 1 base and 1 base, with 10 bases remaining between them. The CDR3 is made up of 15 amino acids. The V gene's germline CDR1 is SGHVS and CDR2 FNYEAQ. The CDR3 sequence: CASSLEVDGQETQYF. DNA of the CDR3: TGTGCCAGCAGCTTAGAGGTAGACGGCCAAGAGACCCAGTACTTC.

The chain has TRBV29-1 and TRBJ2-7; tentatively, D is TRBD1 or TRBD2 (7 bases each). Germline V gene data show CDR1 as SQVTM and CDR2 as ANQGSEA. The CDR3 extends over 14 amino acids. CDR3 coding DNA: TGCGCCGGCAGCCGGGGGGACAGCTCCTACGAGCAGTACTTC. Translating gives CAGSRGDSSYEQYF.

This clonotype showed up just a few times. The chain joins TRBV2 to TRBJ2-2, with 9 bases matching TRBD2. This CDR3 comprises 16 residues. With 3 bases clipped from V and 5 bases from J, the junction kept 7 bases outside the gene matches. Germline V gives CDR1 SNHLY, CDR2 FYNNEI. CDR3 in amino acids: CASSDQAGGGTGELFF. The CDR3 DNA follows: TGTGCCAGCAGTGACCAGGCGGGAGGGGGGACCGGGGAGCTGTTTTTT.

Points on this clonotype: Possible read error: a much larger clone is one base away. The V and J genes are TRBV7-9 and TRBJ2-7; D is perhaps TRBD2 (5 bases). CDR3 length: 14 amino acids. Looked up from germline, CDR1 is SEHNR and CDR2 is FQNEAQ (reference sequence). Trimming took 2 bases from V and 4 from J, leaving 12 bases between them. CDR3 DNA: TGTGCCAGCAGCTTACACGGGAACGTATACGAGCAGTACTTC. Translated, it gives CASSLHGNVYEQYF.

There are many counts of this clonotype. This CDR3 is CASRPDSGNTIYF. For the CDR3, the DNA is TGTGCCAGCAGGCCGGACTCTGGAAACACCATATATTTT. V gene TRBV7-8 combines with J gene TRBJ1-3; D ambiguous. Germline CDR1 SGHVS, CDR2 FQNEAQ. There are 13 residues in the CDR3. Trimming removed 6 bases from V and 0 bases from J, with 6 bases in between.